This is a list of T cell receptor beta chains from one sample in a study of blood T cell repertoires in COVID-19. This table comes from immunoSEQ multiplex PCR, and its TCRdb copy is limited to in-frame clones, with some not included. Here the sample spans 200,000 to 300,000 clones, about 87% being singletons. What was sequenced was PBMCs or T cells enriched from blood (not recorded which). These receptors were taken from a middle-aged woman with acute COVID-19. Both conserved end residues are part of each CDR3. D genes are given only for firm matches. The size field is filled for only some rows; it gives once, few, many or a size class.

v_gene	abundance	d_gene	j_gene	CDR3nt	CDR3aa
TRBV19	-	-	TRBJ1-2	TGTGCCAGTAGTATCCCAGGGATCTACTATGGCTACACCTTC	CASSIPGIYYGYTF
TRBV7-7	-	TRBD1	TRBJ2-5	TGTGCTAGCAGCCGGATCCGGGACAGGAGGGAGACCCAGTACTTC	CASSRIRDRRETQYF
TRBV18	-	TRBD1	TRBJ1-2	TGTGCCAGCTCACAGAACAACAACGTGCAGGGGGAAACCTATGGCTACACCTTC	CASSQNNNVQGETYGYTF
TRBV28	-	-	TRBJ2-6	TGTGCCAGCAGTTTTATTTCCGTCTCTGGGGCCAACGTCCTGACTTTC	CASSFISVSGANVLTF
TRBV6-4	-	-	TRBJ2-1	TGTGCCAGCAGTGAAGAACCCCTGAGCTCCTACAATGAGCAGTTCTTC	CASSEEPLSSYNEQFF
TRBV25-1	once	TRBD1	TRBJ1-1	TGTGCCAGCAGTGCGGGGGACAGTTACTTGAACACTGAAGCTTTCTTT	CASSAGDSYLNTEAFF
TRBV28	-	-	TRBJ2-4	TGTGCCAGCAGTTTCTCGGGGGCCAAAAACATTCAGTACTTC	CASSFSGAKNIQYF
TRBV6-1	-	-	TRBJ2-7	TGTGCCAGCAGTGAAGCGCTGACAGAGCAGTACTTC	CASSEALTEQYF
TRBV7-2	-	TRBD1	TRBJ1-4	TGTGCCAGCAGCTTGCGGTTAGGGACAGGCAGTGAAAAACTGTTTTTT	CASSLRLGTGSEKLFF
TRBV7-2	-	-	TRBJ2-3	TGTGCCAGCAGCTTAGTGTCTGTTCAGGATACGCAGTATTTT	CASSLVSVQDTQYF
TRBV5-1	-	-	TRBJ2-6	TGCGCCAGCAGCTTGATCGGGACTGGGGCCAACGTCCTGACTTTC	CASSLIGTGANVLTF
TRBV6-5	-	-	TRBJ1-4	TGTGCCAGCAGTTACTCTTCCGAGGTTGAAAAACTGTTTTTT	CASSYSSEVEKLFF
TRBV9	-	-	TRBJ1-4	TGTGCCAGCAGCGTCTCACAGGGAACTGAAAAACTGTTTTTT	CASSVSQGTEKLFF
TRBV24-1	-	TRBD2	TRBJ2-1	TGTGCCACCAGTGACCCTAGCGGGAGCTACAATGAGCAGTTCTTC	CATSDPSGSYNEQFF
TRBV15	-	TRBD2	TRBJ2-7	TGTGCCACCAACAAGGGACTAGCGGGAATCTACGAGCAGTACTTC	CATNKGLAGIYEQYF
TRBV9	-	-	TRBJ2-3	TGTGCCAGCAGCGTGACACATCGGGGTGGCACAGATACGCAGTATTTT	CASSVTHRGGTDTQYF
TRBV11-3	-	-	TRBJ1-2	TGTGCCAGCAGCCGGACAATCAACTATGGCTACACCTTC	CASSRTINYGYTF
TRBV9	once	-	TRBJ2-1	TGTGCCAGCAGCCCTCTAGCTGACTCCTACAATGAGCAGTTCTTC	CASSPLADSYNEQFF
TRBV5-1	-	TRBD2	TRBJ2-1	TGCGCCAGCAAGGGACTAGCGGGATATCCCAATGAGCAGTTCTTC	CASKGLAGYPNEQFF
TRBV6-5	once	-	TRBJ2-6	TGTGCCAGCAGTATCTTCGGTACCGGGGCCAACGTCCTGACTTTC	CASSIFGTGANVLTF
TRBV28	few	-	TRBJ1-5	TGTGCCAGCCGGTATGAATGGAGCCTCAATCAGCCCCAGCATTTT	CASRYEWSLNQPQHF
TRBV10-3	-	TRBD1	TRBJ1-1	TGTGCCACGACGGGGACAGGGAGTACTGAAGCTTTCTTT	CATTGTGSTEAFF
TRBV19	-	-	TRBJ2-2	TGTGCCAGTAGTCCCCGGACGGGAACAACCGGGGAGCTGTTTTTT	CASSPRTGTTGELFF
TRBV10-3	-	-	TRBJ2-2	TGTGCCATCAGTGATTGGCAGGGAAGTAACACCGGGGAGCTGTTTTTT	CAISDWQGSNTGELFF
TRBV18	once	-	TRBJ1-1	TGTGCCAGCTCACCTTACCGACAGCAGAACACTGAAGCTTTCTTT	CASSPYRQQNTEAFF
TRBV5-5	-	TRBD1	TRBJ1-6	TGTGCCAGCAGCGGTGACAGGGGAGACTATAATTCACCCCTCCACTTT	CASSGDRGDYNSPLHF
TRBV27	-	-	TRBJ1-1	TGTGCCAGCAGTTTATCTATAGGGGTGGACACTGAAGCTTTCTTT	CASSLSIGVDTEAFF
TRBV5-4	once	TRBD1	TRBJ1-1	TGTGCCAGCAGCCGGACAGGGAACACGGCAATGAACACTGAAGCTTTCTTT	CASSRTGNTAMNTEAFF
TRBV2	-	TRBD2	TRBJ2-1	TGTGCCAGCATGGGACTAGCGGGATTTGAGCAGTTCTTC	CASMGLAGFEQFF
TRBV7-8	-	TRBD1	TRBJ1-2	TGTGCCAGCAGCTTATCACAGGGGGGTTTCTGGTATGGCTACACCTTC	CASSLSQGGFWYGYTF
TRBV7-8	-	-	TRBJ2-7	TGTGCCAGCAGCCCCCACCAGGCAGAAAGTTTCTACGAGCAGTACTTC	CASSPHQAESFYEQYF
TRBV5-1	-	-	TRBJ1-1	TGCGCCAGCAGCTTGGTGTTGACTACGGGTATGAACACTGAAGCTTTCTTT	CASSLVLTTGMNTEAFF
TRBV24-1	-	TRBD2	TRBJ2-7	TGTGCCACCAGTGATTCCCCCGGTGGCAGCGGGAGTTCCCACGAGCAGTACTTC	CATSDSPGGSGSSHEQYF
TRBV5-1	-	TRBD2	TRBJ2-1	TGCGCCAGCAGCTTGGGTGGCGGGAGGTTCGATGAGCAGTTCTTC	CASSLGGGRFDEQFF
TRBV7-9	-	-	TRBJ1-4	TGTGCCAGCAGCTTAGATTCGGGAGCTAATGAAAAACTGTTTTTT	CASSLDSGANEKLFF
TRBV19	once	-	TRBJ1-1	TGTGCCAGTAGTGGACACCCCGGACGCATGAACACTGAAGCTTTCTTT	CASSGHPGRMNTEAFF
TRBV2	-	TRBD2	TRBJ2-5	TGTGCCAGCAGTGGACTAGCGGGAGAGCCCGACCAGTACTTC	CASSGLAGEPDQYF
TRBV7-9	-	-	TRBJ2-1	TGTGCCAGCAGCGACGGAACGCGGGAAACCTACAATGAGCAGTTCTTC	CASSDGTRETYNEQFF
TRBV24-1	-	-	TRBJ1-5	TGTGCCACCAGCAAGACAGGAGGTAATCAGCCCCAGCATTTT	CATSKTGGNQPQHF
TRBV24-1	-	-	TRBJ2-1	TGTGCCACCAGTGATTCGAGGGGGATTGCCTACAATGAGCAGTTCTTC	CATSDSRGIAYNEQFF
TRBV4-2	-	TRBD2	TRBJ2-1	TGTGCCAGCAGCCTTCGACTAGCGGACAATGAGCAGTTCTTC	CASSLRLADNEQFF
TRBV6-5	-	TRBD1	TRBJ1-1	TGTGCCAGCAGTTTCGGGACAGACGACACTGAAGCTTTCTTT	CASSFGTDDTEAFF
TRBV27	-	TRBD1	TRBJ1-1	TGTGCCAGCAGTTTAAACCCGGGACAGGGGTTCACTGAAGCTTTCTTT	CASSLNPGQGFTEAFF
TRBV19	-	TRBD1	TRBJ1-5	TGTGCCAGTAGCACCACAGGGGGCGGGAAGCCCCAGCATTTT	CASSTTGGGKPQHF
TRBV6-5	-	TRBD1	TRBJ1-2	TGTGCCAGCAGCCGCAAGGGACAGCTCTATGGCTACACCTTC	CASSRKGQLYGYTF
TRBV5-1	-	-	TRBJ1-2	TGCGCCAGCAGCTTGTGGCAGGGAAACTATGGCTACACCTTC	CASSLWQGNYGYTF
TRBV5-4	once	-	TRBJ1-6	TGTGCCAGCAGCTTGGAGGGGGGGGGTTCACCCCTCCACTTT	CASSLEGGGSPLHF
TRBV5-1	-	-	TRBJ2-5	TGCGCCAGCAGCTTGATGAGCGGCCAAGAGACCCAGTACTTC	CASSLMSGQETQYF
TRBV13	-	TRBD1	TRBJ1-2	TGTGCCAGCAGCTTATGGGACAGGGTTGGGAGCTACACCTTC	CASSLWDRVGSYTF
TRBV7-3	-	TRBD2	TRBJ2-1	TGTGCCAGCAGCACGAGCGGGAGGGCCGAGGGGGAGCAGTTCTTC	CASSTSGRAEGEQFF
TRBV5-5	few	-	TRBJ1-3	TGTGCCAGCAGCTTGGGCCAGGGTATACGCACCATATATTTT	CASSLGQGIRTIYF
TRBV28	-	-	TRBJ2-1	TGTGCCAGCAGCTCCCTCCTCTCGGGAGTATACAATGAGCAGTTCTTC	CASSSLLSGVYNEQFF
TRBV6-5	many	-	TRBJ1-5	TGTGCCAGCATGACGACTGGGGGAGGTCAGCCCCAGCATTTT	CASMTTGGGQPQHF
TRBV19	-	TRBD1	TRBJ1-4	TGTGCCAGTAGTACAAACAGGGGGCTGAGTGAAAAACTGTTTTTT	CASSTNRGLSEKLFF
TRBV28	-	TRBD1	TRBJ2-7	TGTGCCAGCAGTTTATGGGACAGGGGGCAATCGGTTACCTACGAGCAGTACTTC	CASSLWDRGQSVTYEQYF